The clone carrying this T cell receptor (beta chain) appeared a single time. This entry belongs to a study of blood T cell repertoires in COVID-19. Study context: The cDNA or gDNA used as material had been derived from T cells, B-cell-depleted T cells, or PBMCs.

In the authors' methods: Counts of nucleated cells, estimated from reference gene primer amplification, were obtained. The data were produced by immunoSEQ multiplex PCR, yet TCRdb's version contains in-frame clones alone and is incomplete. V and J calls and clone size follow that table, whereas D and trimming were derived from the DNA. The table records roughly 150,000 clones, 90% of them present only once. The CDR3 loop spans 11 amino acids. Germline-derived CDR1 and CDR2 are DFQATT and SNEGSKA (reference sequence). V was trimmed by 4 bases and J by 8 bases, leaving 11 bases between them. The sequencing input was peripheral blood. This sequence was found in a man in his 60s with active or convalescent COVID-19. The chain couples TRBV20-1 to TRBJ1-2; maybe TRBD1 (6 bases). Here the CDR3 reads CSAMAGVGYTF. CDR3 nucleotides: TGCAGTGCTATGGCAGGGGTCGGCTACACCTTC.